The 18 T cell receptor beta chains below all came from one sample that was sequenced in a study of OX40 agonist ivuxolimab in advanced cancers. Measured with immunoSEQ multiplex PCR; TCRdb has only the in-frame clones, and not every one. The repertoire includes tens of thousands of clones, more than 85% of them detected once, and approximately 0.8% sits in the top ten. This sample comprised CD4+ or CD8+ T cells sorted from blood, obtained in a trial of the OX40 agonist ivuxolimab. The receptor set was obtained from an adult with an advanced solid tumor such as melanoma, head and neck, liver or kidney cancer.

The chain couples TRBV5-4 to TRBJ2-5; D is possibly TRBD1 or TRBD2 (5 bases each). CDR3 length: 13 amino acids. Germline CDR1 is SGHNT and CDR2 is YYREEE (reference sequence). V was pared by 3 bases and J by 9 bases, with 15 bases between. This CDR3 is CASSSKWDGAQYF. As DNA, the CDR3 is TGTGCCAGCAGCTCAAAATGGGACGGTGCCCAGTACTTC.

The genes are TRBV15 and TRBJ1-2, with a tentative D call TRBD1 (6 bases). This CDR3 contains 13 residues. CDR1 is LNHNV, CDR2 YYDKDF, per germline (reference sequence). V lost 3 bases and J lost 8, with 13 bases in between. The CDR3 coding sequence is TGTGCCACCAGCAGTGGGGGGGGGCGCGGCTACACCTTC. Amino acid sequence: CATSSGGGRGYTF.

The chain links TRBV28 to TRBJ2-3; 8 bases map to TRBD1. V lost 4 bases to trimming and J lost 12 bases; unmatched junction nucleotides: 9. The length of the CDR3 is 13 residues. Germline lookup yields CDR1 MDHEN and CDR2 SYDVKM. The CDR3 sequence: CASSSGGTGAQYF. The CDR3 DNA reads as TGTGCCAGCAGTTCAGGGGGGACAGGAGCACAGTATTTT.

This clone was seen just once. The chain uses TRBV19 and TRBJ1-5; D unclear. V gave up 3 bases and J gave up 2 bases, with 5 bases separating them. The V gene's germline CDR1 is LNHDA and CDR2 SQIVND (reference sequence). This CDR3 has 13 residues. CDR3 coding DNA: TGTGCCAGTAGTATTAGCGGCAATCAGCCCCAGCATTTT. Protein product: CASSISGNQPQHF. Looking up the rest from reference TRBV19 and TRBJ1-5 gives the full variable domain: DGGITQSPKYLFRKEGQNVTLSCEQNLNHDAMYWYRQDPGQGLRLIYYSQIVNDFQKGDIAEGYSVSREKKESFPLTVTSAQKNPTAFYLCASSISGNQPQHFGDGTRLSIL.

The rearrangement uses TRBV11-3 and TRBJ2-1, with 12 bases fitting TRBD2. The CDR3 is 14 amino acids. V shed 4 bases and J 15 bases; nucleotides not matched to a gene: 10. Germline V CDR1 and CDR2: SGHNT, YENEEA. CDR3 residues: CASSSPTSGSVMFF. The CDR3 DNA is TGTGCCAGCAGCTCCCCGACTAGCGGGAGTGTTATGTTCTTC.

CDR3 amino acids: CASKSPQKFQETQYF. The CDR3 DNA follows: TGTGCCAGCAAAAGCCCACAGAAATTCCAAGAGACCCAGTACTTC. The chain employs TRBV6-5 and TRBJ2-5; D is ambiguous. Trimming pared 7 bases from V and 1 base from J, leaving 16 bases between. Germline assignment: CDR1 MNHEY and CDR2 SVGAGI. The CDR3 sequence is 15 residues long.

The chain is built from TRBV7-2 and TRBJ1-3; 7 nucleotides line up with TRBD1. The V segment lost 3 bases and the J segment 1 base; nucleotides outside the gene matches: 6. This CDR3 contains 16 residues. Germline loops: CDR1 SGHTA, CDR2 FQGNSA. CDR3 DNA: TGTGCCAGCAGCTTTGGAGGGACAGTTTCTGGAAACACCATATATTTT. It yields the protein CASSFGGTVSGNTIYF. Full variable domain (missing parts from reference TRBV7-2 and TRBJ1-3): GAGVSQSPSNKVTEKGKDVELRCDPISGHTALYWYRQSLGQGLEFLIYFQGNSAPDKSGLPSDRFSAERTGGSVSTLTIQRTQQEDSAVYLCASSFGGTVSGNTIYFGEGSWLTVV.

The chain has TRBV6-1 and TRBJ1-1, with D perhaps matching TRBD1 (5 bases). This CDR3 has 14 amino acids. Germline CDR1 and CDR2: MNHNS and SASEGT. V was pared by 6 bases and J by 1 base, with 12 bases between. The DNA of the CDR3 is TGTGCCAGCAGCGAGGGACCAGCGAACACTGAAGCTTTCTTT. This translates into CASSEGPANTEAFF.

The CDR3 sequence: CASKEERTGELFF. Here the CDR3 DNA reads TGTGCCAGCAAAGAGGAAAGGACCGGGGAGCTGTTTTTT. The chain joins TRBV2 to TRBJ2-2; D unclear. Germline CDR1 reads SNHLY; CDR2 reads FYNNEI. Trimming removed 7 bases from V and 5 bases from J, with 11 bases in between. CDR3 length: 13 residues.

This clone was recorded once. The chain carries TRBV6-1 and TRBJ2-7; D call uncertain. There are 14 residues in the CDR3. The germline V gene has CDR1 MNHNS and CDR2 SASEGT. The ends were cut back, 3 bases at V and 1 base at J, with 10 bases in the middle. CDR3 in DNA: TGTGCCAGCAGTGATCCTGACAAGTCCTACGAGCAGTACTTC. This sequence encodes CASSDPDKSYEQYF.

This clone appeared a few times. The chain joins TRBV4-1 to TRBJ1-5, with D tentatively TRBD1 (6 bases). Between the trimmed V and J ends, which lost 6 bases and 7 bases, there was a span of 19 bases. This CDR3 comprises 15 residues. Germline lookup yields CDR1 MGHRA and CDR2 YSYEKL. In nucleotides, the CDR3 is TGCGCCAGCAGGTCGTTAACAGGGCGAGGACAGCCCCAGCATTTT. As protein: CASRSLTGRGQPQHF.

This clone was observed a few times. This sequence joins TRBV18 and TRBJ1-1; TRBD1 might be the D (6 bases). Germline V gene data show CDR1 as KGHSH and CDR2 as LQKENI. V was trimmed by 2 bases and J by 0 bases, leaving 10 bases between them. This CDR3 region has 15 residues. The CDR3 is CASSPITGLNTEAFF. CDR3 bases: TGTGCCAGCTCACCAATAACAGGGCTGAACACTGAAGCTTTCTTT.

V gene TRBV6-5 combines with J gene TRBJ2-1; the match to TRBD2 covers 9 bases. This CDR3 contains 16 residues. The germline V gene encodes CDR1 MNHEY and CDR2 SVGAGI. Trimming cost V 2 bases and J 4 bases; bases outside gene matches: 6. The CDR3 sequence is CASSYASLAGYNEQFF. CDR3 nucleotides: TGTGCCAGCAGTTACGCCAGTCTAGCGGGGTACAATGAGCAGTTCTTC.

The rearrangement links TRBV9 to TRBJ2-2; D is undetermined. Germline V CDR1 and CDR2: SGDLS, YYNGEE. Trimming stripped 3 bases from V and 1 base from J, with 7 bases between. This CDR3 contains 14 residues. As DNA, the CDR3 is TGTGCCAGCAGCGAGGACGTGAACACCGGGGAGCTGTTTTTT. Translation gives CASSEDVNTGELFF. Full variable domain (missing parts from reference TRBV9 and TRBJ2-2): DSGVTQTPKHLITATGQRVTLRCSPRSGDLSVYWYQQSLDQGLQFLIQYYNGEERAKGNILERFSAQQFPDLHSELNLSSLELGDSALYFCASSEDVNTGELFFGEGSRLTVL.

The genes are TRBV21-1 and TRBJ2-7; TRBD1, the table's D call, was not compared with the DNA. TRBV21-1 is shown as a pseudogene. CDR3 size: 15 residues. The CDR3 coding sequence is TGTGCCAGCAGCCTACGGGACAGGCACATCCTCTGTCAGTACTTC. This sequence encodes CASSLRDRHILCQYF.

V usage is TRBV29-1 and J usage is TRBJ2-5; 8 bases map to TRBD2. With V trimmed by 2 bases and J by 5 bases, 7 bases remained unmatched. The V gene's germline CDR1 is SQVTM and CDR2 ANQGSEA. CDR3 length: 14 residues. CDR3 nucleotides: TGCAGCGTTGAAATTGCGGGAGGACGGGAGACCCAGTACTTC. This gives the protein CSVEIAGGRETQYF.

This sequence joins TRBV7-9 and TRBJ2-3, with D unresolved. The CDR3 totals 15 residues. Between the trimmed V and J ends, which lost 2 bases and 3 bases, there was a span of 12 bases. Germline V gives CDR1 SEHNR, CDR2 FQNEAQ (reference sequence). The CDR3 here is CASSLLSQATDTQYF. The CDR3 DNA is TGTGCCAGCAGCTTATTGAGCCAGGCAACAGATACGCAGTATTTT.

V usage is TRBV5-6 and J usage is TRBJ1-5; no firm D call. Germline CDR1 is SGHDT and CDR2 is YYEEEE. V was clipped by 2 bases and J by 6 bases, with 12 bases between them. This CDR3 contains 14 residues. The CDR3 here is CASSFWQRAQPQHF. As DNA, the CDR3 is TGTGCCAGCAGCTTCTGGCAAAGGGCTCAGCCCCAGCATTTT.